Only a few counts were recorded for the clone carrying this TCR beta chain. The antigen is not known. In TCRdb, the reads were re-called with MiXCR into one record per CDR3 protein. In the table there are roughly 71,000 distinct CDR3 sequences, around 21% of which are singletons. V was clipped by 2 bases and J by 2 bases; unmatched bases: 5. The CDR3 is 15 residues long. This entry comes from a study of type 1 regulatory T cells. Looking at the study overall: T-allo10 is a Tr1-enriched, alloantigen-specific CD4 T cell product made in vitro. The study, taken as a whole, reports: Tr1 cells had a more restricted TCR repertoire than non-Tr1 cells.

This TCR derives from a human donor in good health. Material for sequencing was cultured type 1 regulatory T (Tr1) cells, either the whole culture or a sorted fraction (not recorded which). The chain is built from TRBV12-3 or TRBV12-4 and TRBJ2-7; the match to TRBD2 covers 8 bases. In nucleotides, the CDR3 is TGTGCCAGCAGTTTAAGGCGGGAGGTCACCTACGAGCAGTACTTC. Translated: CASSLRREVTYEQYF.